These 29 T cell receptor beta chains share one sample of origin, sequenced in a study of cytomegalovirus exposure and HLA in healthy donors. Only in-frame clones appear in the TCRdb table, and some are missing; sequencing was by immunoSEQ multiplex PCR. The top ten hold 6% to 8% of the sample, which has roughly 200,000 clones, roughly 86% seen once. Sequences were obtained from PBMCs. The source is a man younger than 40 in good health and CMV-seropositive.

The CDR3 nucleotides are TGTGCCACCTTTGGACACGGAAGCGGCTACACCTTC. Translating it yields CATFGHGSGYTF. The V and J genes are TRBV28 and TRBJ1-2, with D tentatively TRBD1 (5 bases). Trimming took 10 bases from V and 8 from J, leaving 17 bases between them. The CDR3 spans 12 residues. CDR1 is MDHEN and CDR2 is SYDVKM in the germline V gene.

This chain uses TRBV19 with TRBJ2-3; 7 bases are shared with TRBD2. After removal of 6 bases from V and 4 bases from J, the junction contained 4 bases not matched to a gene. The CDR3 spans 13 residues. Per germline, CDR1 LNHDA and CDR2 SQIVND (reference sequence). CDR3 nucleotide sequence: TGTGCCAGTAGAGCGGGGCCCTCAGATACGCAGTATTTT. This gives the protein CASRAGPSDTQYF.

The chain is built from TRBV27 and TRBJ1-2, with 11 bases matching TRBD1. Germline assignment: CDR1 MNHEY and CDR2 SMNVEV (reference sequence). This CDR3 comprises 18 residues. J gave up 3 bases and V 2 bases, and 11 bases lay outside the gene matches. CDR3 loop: CASSLLRDRGAPDYGYTF. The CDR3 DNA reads TGTGCCAGCAGTTTACTCCGGGACAGGGGGGCCCCTGACTATGGCTACACCTTC.

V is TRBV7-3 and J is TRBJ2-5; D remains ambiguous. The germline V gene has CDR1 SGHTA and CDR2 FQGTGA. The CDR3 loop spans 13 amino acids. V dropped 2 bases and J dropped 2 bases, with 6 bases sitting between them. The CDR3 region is CASSLAPQETQYF. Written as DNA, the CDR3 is TGTGCCAGCAGCTTAGCCCCTCAAGAGACCCAGTACTTC.

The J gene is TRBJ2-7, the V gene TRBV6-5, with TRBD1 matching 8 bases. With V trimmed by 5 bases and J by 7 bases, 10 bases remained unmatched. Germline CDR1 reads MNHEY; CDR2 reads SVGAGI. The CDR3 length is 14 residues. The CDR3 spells CASSQGQVSSEQYF. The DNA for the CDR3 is TGTGCCAGCAGTCAGGGACAGGTTTCGTCTGAGCAGTACTTC.

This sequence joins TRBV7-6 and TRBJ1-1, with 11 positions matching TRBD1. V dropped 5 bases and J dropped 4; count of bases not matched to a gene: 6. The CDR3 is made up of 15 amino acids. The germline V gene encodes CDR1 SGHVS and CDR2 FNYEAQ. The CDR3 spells CASSSGQGAVTEAFF. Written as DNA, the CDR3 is TGTGCCAGCAGCAGTGGACAGGGGGCGGTCACTGAAGCTTTCTTT.

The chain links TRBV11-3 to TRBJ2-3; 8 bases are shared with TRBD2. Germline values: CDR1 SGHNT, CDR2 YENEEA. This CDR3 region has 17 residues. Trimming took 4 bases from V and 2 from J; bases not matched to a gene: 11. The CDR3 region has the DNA TGTGCCAGCAGCTGGAAGTCGGGGGGGACCTTCACAGATACGCAGTATTTT. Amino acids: CASSWKSGGTFTDTQYF.

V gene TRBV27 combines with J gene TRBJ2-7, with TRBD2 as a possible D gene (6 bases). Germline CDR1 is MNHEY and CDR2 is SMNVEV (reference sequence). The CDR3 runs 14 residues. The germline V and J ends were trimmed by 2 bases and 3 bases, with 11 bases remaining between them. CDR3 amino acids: CASSLGGIRYEQYF. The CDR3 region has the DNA TGTGCCAGCAGTTTAGGAGGGATCCGCTACGAGCAGTACTTC.

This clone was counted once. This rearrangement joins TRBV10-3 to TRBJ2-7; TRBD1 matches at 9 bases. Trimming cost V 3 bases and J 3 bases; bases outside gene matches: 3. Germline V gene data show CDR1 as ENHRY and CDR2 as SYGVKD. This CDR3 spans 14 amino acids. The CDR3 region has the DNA TGTGCCATCAGTGAATCGACAGGGGGCTACGAGCAGTACTTC. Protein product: CAISESTGGYEQYF.

The CDR3 DNA reads as TGTGCCAGCAGCTTGGCTAGCGGGGGGTACAATGAGCAGTTCTTC. This sequence encodes CASSLASGGYNEQFF. The rearrangement links TRBV7-3 to TRBJ2-1; 11 bases agree with TRBD2. Per the germline V gene, CDR1 is SGHTA and CDR2 is FQGTGA. V lost 3 bases, J lost 4 bases, and 2 bases stayed unmatched. The CDR3 covers 15 residues.

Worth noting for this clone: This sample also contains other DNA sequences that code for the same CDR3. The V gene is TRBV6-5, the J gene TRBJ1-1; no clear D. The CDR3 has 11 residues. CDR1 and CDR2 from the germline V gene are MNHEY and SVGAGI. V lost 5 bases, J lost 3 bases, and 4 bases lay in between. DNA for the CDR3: TGTGCCAGCAGTAGGGACACTGAAGCTTTCTTT. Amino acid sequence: CASSRDTEAFF.

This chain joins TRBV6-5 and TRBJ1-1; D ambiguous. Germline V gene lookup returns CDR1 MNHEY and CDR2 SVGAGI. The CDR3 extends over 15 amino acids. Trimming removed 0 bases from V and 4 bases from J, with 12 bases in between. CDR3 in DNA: TGTGCCAGCAGTTACTCGAGACTAAGTTCCACTGAAGCTTTCTTT. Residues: CASSYSRLSSTEAFF.

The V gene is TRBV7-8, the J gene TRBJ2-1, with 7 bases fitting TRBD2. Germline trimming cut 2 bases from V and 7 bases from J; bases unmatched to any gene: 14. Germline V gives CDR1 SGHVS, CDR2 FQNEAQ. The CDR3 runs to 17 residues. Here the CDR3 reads CASSLTINELAVNEQFF. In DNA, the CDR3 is TGTGCCAGCAGCTTAACAATCAACGAGCTAGCGGTAAATGAGCAGTTCTTC.

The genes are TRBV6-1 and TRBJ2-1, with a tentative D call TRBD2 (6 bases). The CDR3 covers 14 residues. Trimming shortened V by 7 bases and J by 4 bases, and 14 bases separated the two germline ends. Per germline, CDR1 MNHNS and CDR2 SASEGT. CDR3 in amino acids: CASMGLLVYNEQFF. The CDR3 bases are TGTGCCAGCATGGGACTCTTAGTGTACAATGAGCAGTTCTTC.

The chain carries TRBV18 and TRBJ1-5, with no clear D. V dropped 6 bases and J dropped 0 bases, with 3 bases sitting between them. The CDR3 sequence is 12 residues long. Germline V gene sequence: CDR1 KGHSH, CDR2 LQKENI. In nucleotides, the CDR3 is TGTGCCAGCTCCGATAGCAATCAGCCCCAGCATTTT. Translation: CASSDSNQPQHF.

The CDR3 spells CASSPTSGRVEQFF. The CDR3 DNA is TGTGCCAGCAGTCCGACTAGCGGGAGGGTTGAGCAGTTCTTC. The chain carries TRBV6-6 and TRBJ2-1; 14 bases agree with TRBD2. V lost 5 bases, J lost 9 bases, and 3 bases stayed unmatched. Germline CDR1 MNHNY, CDR2 SVGAGI (reference sequence). This CDR3 spans 14 amino acids.

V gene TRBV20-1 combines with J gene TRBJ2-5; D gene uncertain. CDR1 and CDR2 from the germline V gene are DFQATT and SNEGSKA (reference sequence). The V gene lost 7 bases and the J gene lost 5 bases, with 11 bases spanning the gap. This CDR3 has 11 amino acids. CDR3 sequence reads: CSGDQAETQYF. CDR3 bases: TGCAGTGGCGACCAGGCGGAGACCCAGTACTTC.

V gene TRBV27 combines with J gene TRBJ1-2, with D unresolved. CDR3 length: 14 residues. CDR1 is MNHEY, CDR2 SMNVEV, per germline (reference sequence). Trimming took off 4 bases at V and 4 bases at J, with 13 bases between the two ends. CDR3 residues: CASSWKGFRYGYTF. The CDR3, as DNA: TGTGCCAGCAGTTGGAAAGGGTTCCGCTATGGCTACACCTTC.

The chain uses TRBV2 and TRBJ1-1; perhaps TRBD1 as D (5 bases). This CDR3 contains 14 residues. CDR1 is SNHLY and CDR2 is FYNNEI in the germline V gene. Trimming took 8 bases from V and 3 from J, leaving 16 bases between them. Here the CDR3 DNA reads TGTGCCAGCGGAAGCCAGGGAAGTTACACTGAAGCTTTCTTT. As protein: CASGSQGSYTEAFF.

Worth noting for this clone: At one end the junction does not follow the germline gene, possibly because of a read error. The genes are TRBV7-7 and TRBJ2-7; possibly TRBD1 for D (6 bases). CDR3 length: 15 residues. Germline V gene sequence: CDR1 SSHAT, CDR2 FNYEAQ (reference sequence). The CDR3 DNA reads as TGTGCTAGCAGCTTAAGTCCCGGACAGTCCTACGAGCAGTACTTC. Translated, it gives CASSLSPGQSYEQYF.

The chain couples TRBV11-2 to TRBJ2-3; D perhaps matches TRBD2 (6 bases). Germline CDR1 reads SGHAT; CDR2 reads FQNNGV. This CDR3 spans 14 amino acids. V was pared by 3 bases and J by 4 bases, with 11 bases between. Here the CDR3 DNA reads TGTGCCAGCAGCTTTACGGGGGATGCAGATACGCAGTATTTT. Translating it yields CASSFTGDADTQYF.

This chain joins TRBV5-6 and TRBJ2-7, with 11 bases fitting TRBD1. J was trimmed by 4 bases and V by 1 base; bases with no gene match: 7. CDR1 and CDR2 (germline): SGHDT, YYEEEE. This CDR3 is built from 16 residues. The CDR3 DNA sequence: TGTGCCAGCAGCTTGAGCCGGGACAGGGGGTTTTACGAGCAGTACTTC. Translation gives CASSLSRDRGFYEQYF.

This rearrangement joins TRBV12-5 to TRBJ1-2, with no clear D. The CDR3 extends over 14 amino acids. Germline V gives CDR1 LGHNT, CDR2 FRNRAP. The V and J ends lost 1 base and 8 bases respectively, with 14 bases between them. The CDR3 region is CASGLAAGVGGYTF. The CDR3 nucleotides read TGTGCTAGTGGTTTGGCGGCCGGGGTCGGCGGCTACACCTTC.

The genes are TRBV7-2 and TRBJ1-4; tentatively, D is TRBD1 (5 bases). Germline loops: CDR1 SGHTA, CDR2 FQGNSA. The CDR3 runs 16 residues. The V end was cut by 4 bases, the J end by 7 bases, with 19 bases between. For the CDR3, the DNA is TGTGCCAGCAGCTGGGTATGGGGGGGAGAAGGTGAAAAACTGTTTTTT. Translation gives CASSWVWGGEGEKLFF.

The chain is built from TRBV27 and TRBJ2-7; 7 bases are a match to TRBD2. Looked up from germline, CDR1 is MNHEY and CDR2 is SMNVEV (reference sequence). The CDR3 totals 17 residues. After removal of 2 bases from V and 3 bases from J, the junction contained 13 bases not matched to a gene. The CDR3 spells CASSLGGGGRAGYEQYF. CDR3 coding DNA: TGTGCCAGCAGTTTAGGTGGGGGAGGGAGAGCGGGCTACGAGCAGTACTTC.

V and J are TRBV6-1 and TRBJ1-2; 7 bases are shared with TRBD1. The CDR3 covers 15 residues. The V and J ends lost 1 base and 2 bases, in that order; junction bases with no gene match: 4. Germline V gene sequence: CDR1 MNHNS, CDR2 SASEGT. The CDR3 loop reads CASSEGSTGNYGYTF. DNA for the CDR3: TGTGCCAGCAGTGAAGGTTCGACAGGGAACTATGGCTACACCTTC.

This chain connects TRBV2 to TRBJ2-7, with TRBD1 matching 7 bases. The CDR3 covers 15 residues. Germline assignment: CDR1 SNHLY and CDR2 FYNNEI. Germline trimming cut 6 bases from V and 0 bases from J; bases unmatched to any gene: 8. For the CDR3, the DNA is TGTGCCAGCAGCCTTACCGGGACAGCCTCCTACGAGCAGTACTTC. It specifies CASSLTGTASYEQYF.

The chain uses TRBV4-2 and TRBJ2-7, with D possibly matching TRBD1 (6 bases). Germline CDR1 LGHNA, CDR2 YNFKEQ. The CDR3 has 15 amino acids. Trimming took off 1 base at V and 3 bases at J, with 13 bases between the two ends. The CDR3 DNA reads TGTGCCAGCAGCCAAGCCGGGACGACAGGCTACGAGCAGTACTTC. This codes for CASSQAGTTGYEQYF.

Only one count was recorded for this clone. CDR3 in DNA: TGTGCCAGCAGCTCGGGACTAGCGGGGGGGCTGCTCGACGAGCAGTACTTC. This codes for CASSSGLAGGLLDEQYF. The chain links TRBV11-2 to TRBJ2-7; 16 nucleotides agree with TRBD2. CDR1 and CDR2 from the germline V gene are SGHAT and FQNNGV. The CDR3 runs to 17 residues. The J segment lost 5 bases and the V segment lost 4 bases, leaving 8 bases of the junction unmatched.